The clone carrying this T cell receptor (beta chain) occurred a few times. Its target is not known. The time point: baseline, week 1 (first vaccination visit). The treatment is: pre-vaccination baseline after standard-of-care therapy. In every donor, the tumor was a new WHO grade 3 or 4 IDH1-mutant, ATRX-lost astrocytoma. The sample is drawn from a study of a mutant IDH1 vaccine in newly diagnosed glioma. CDR3 length: 16 amino acids. The V end lost 4 bases, the J end lost 6 bases, and 22 bases lay between the germline ends. Germline V gene lookup returns CDR1 SGDLS and CDR2 YYNGEE. Findings and limits, study-wide: Seemingly, pseudoprogression had no relation to changes in the top peripheral T cell clonotypes.

The assay was immunoSEQ multiplex PCR, and TCRdb's table has in-frame clones only and misses some. The sample has just under 95,000 clones; roughly 85% are singletons. The receptor was isolated from a woman aged 45-65 years with glioma. The sample in question was PBMCs, obtained from a glioma patient treated with radiotherapy, temozolomide or both. V usage is TRBV9 and J usage is TRBJ1-2; D is undetermined. The chain's CDR3 is CASSPRTGPGQDGYTF. The CDR3, as DNA: TGTGCCAGCAGCCCCCGAACCGGACCCGGGCAGGATGGCTACACCTTC. Drawing the rest from reference TRBV9 and TRBJ1-2, the complete variable domain is DSGVTQTPKHLITATGQRVTLRCSPRSGDLSVYWYQQSLDQGLQFLIQYYNGEERAKGNILERFSAQQFPDLHSELNLSSLELGDSALYFCASSPRTGPGQDGYTFGSGTRLTVV.